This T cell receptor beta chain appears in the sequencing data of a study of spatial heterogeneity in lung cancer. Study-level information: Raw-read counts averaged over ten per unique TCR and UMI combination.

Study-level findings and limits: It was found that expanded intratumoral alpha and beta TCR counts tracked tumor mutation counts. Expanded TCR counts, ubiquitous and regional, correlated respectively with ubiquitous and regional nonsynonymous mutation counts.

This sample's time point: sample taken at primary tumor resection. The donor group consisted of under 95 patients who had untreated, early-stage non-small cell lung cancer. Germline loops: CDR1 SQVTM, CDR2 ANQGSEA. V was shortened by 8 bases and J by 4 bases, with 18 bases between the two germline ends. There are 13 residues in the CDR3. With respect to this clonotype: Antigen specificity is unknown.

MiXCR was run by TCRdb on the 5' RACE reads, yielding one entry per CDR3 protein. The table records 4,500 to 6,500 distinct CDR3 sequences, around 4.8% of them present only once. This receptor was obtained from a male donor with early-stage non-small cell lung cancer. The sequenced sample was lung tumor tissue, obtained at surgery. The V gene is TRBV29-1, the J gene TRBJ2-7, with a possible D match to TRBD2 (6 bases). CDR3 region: CSIGTGDGYEQYF. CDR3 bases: TGCAGCATCGGGACGGGGGATGGGTACGAGCAGTACTTC.